This is a list of T cell receptor beta chains from one sample in a study of blood T cell repertoires in COVID-19. The data were produced by immunoSEQ multiplex PCR, yet TCRdb's version contains in-frame clones alone and is incomplete. The table includes some 490,000 clones, around nine tenths detected once. The sequenced sample consisted of PBMCs or T cells enriched from blood (not recorded which). The receptor source for this set is a woman aged 60-70 years who had recovered from COVID-19. The CDR3 runs from the conserved cysteine through the conserved F or W. The D gene is left open where the match is weak. Clone size is not always given. Where it is, it says once, few, many or a class for expanded clones.

CDR3nt: TGTGCCAGTAGTATGCGGACTACCTTAAGCACAGATACGCAGTATTTT
CDR3aa: CASSMRTTLSTDTQYF
abundance: -
d_gene: -
v_gene: TRBV19
j_gene: TRBJ2-3

CDR3nt: TGTGCCAGCAGCGGGCTCAGCGGGGAGGTAGATACGCAGTATTTT
CDR3aa: CASSGLSGEVDTQYF
abundance: -
d_gene: TRBD2
v_gene: TRBV9
j_gene: TRBJ2-3

CDR3nt: TGTGCCATCAGTAGCGGGGGGGCCTACAATGAGCAGTTCTTC
CDR3aa: CAISSGGAYNEQFF
abundance: -
d_gene: TRBD2
v_gene: TRBV10-3
j_gene: TRBJ2-1

CDR3nt: TGTGCCAGCAGTGAACTGGGGCAGGAGTCGAATAATGAAAAACTGTTTTTT
CDR3aa: CASSELGQESNNEKLFF
abundance: -
d_gene: -
v_gene: TRBV2
j_gene: TRBJ1-4

CDR3nt: TGTGCCACCATCCTGTCTCTAATGAACACTGAAGCTTTCTTT
CDR3aa: CATILSLMNTEAFF
abundance: -
d_gene: -
v_gene: TRBV10-3
j_gene: TRBJ1-1

CDR3nt: TGCAGCGCCACCCCCAGCGGGGTCTACAATGAGCAGTTCTTC
CDR3aa: CSATPSGVYNEQFF
abundance: once
d_gene: TRBD2
v_gene: TRBV29-1
j_gene: TRBJ2-1

CDR3nt: TGTGCCAGCTCACTACGGGAGAACTATGGCTACACCTTC
CDR3aa: CASSLRENYGYTF
abundance: -
d_gene: -
v_gene: TRBV18
j_gene: TRBJ1-2

CDR3nt: TGCGCCAGCAGCCAAGACGGAGGGCGTTATGGGACTAGCAAGGCCGGGGAGCTGTTTTTT
CDR3aa: CASSQDGGRYGTSKAGELFF
abundance: -
d_gene: TRBD2
v_gene: TRBV4-1
j_gene: TRBJ2-2

CDR3nt: TGTGCCAGCAGCTCCGGCGGCAGTGAAGCTTTCTTT
CDR3aa: CASSSGGSEAFF
abundance: -
d_gene: -
v_gene: TRBV5-6
j_gene: TRBJ1-1

CDR3nt: TGCGCCAGCAGCCTGCCCTACGGAGCTTTCTTT
CDR3aa: CASSLPYGAFF
abundance: -
d_gene: -
v_gene: TRBV5-1
j_gene: TRBJ1-1

CDR3nt: TGTGCCAGCAGACCCGGGACTGACAACAATGAGCAGTTCTTC
CDR3aa: CASRPGTDNNEQFF
abundance: -
d_gene: -
v_gene: TRBV2
j_gene: TRBJ2-1

CDR3nt: TGTGCCACGGAAAGGGGTAGCTCCTATAATTCACCCCTCCACTTT
CDR3aa: CATERGSSYNSPLHF
abundance: -
d_gene: -
v_gene: TRBV10-3
j_gene: TRBJ1-6

CDR3nt: TGCGCCAGCCGGTCCGGTTGGGGGCCCGGGGAGCCCCAGCATTTT
CDR3aa: CASRSGWGPGEPQHF
abundance: -
d_gene: -
v_gene: TRBV5-1
j_gene: TRBJ1-5

CDR3nt: TGCGCCAGCAGCTTGGAACGGGGTGCAGATACGCAGTATTTT
CDR3aa: CASSLERGADTQYF
abundance: -
d_gene: -
v_gene: TRBV5-1
j_gene: TRBJ2-3

CDR3nt: TGTGCCAGAATAACGGGACCGGGACAGGGACAACTTAGGTATGGCTACACCTTC
CDR3aa: CARITGPGQGQLRYGYTF
abundance: -
d_gene: TRBD1
v_gene: TRBV11-3
j_gene: TRBJ1-2

CDR3nt: TGTGCCAGCTCACCACCGCAAGGACAGGGACCAGTCGGGGAGCTGTTTTTT
CDR3aa: CASSPPQGQGPVGELFF
abundance: -
d_gene: TRBD1
v_gene: TRBV18
j_gene: TRBJ2-2

CDR3nt: TGTGCCAGCAGCCCATCTAGGCTTTCGGCCTATGGCTACACCTTC
CDR3aa: CASSPSRLSAYGYTF
abundance: -
d_gene: -
v_gene: TRBV21-1
j_gene: TRBJ1-2

CDR3nt: TGTGCCAGCAGTTTAGGGTGGGGGGATGAGCAGTTCTTC
CDR3aa: CASSLGWGDEQFF
abundance: -
d_gene: -
v_gene: TRBV27
j_gene: TRBJ2-1

CDR3nt: TGTGCCAGCAGCTTAGCGTCTTCACCCCTCCACTTT
CDR3aa: CASSLASSPLHF
abundance: -
d_gene: -
v_gene: TRBV11-3
j_gene: TRBJ1-6

CDR3nt: TGTGCCAGCAGAAACAGGGGTAAAGGCTACACCTTC
CDR3aa: CASRNRGKGYTF
abundance: -
d_gene: TRBD1
v_gene: TRBV28
j_gene: TRBJ1-2

CDR3nt: TGTGCCAGCAGCCCCACCAGGGGGCTCACCTACGAGCAGTACTTC
CDR3aa: CASSPTRGLTYEQYF
abundance: -
d_gene: TRBD1
v_gene: TRBV3-1/TRBV3-2
j_gene: TRBJ2-7

CDR3nt: TGTGCCACGGGATGGGGGGGCGCGGAAAAACTGTTTTTT
CDR3aa: CATGWGGAEKLFF
abundance: -
d_gene: -
v_gene: TRBV6-5
j_gene: TRBJ1-4

CDR3nt: TGTGCCAGCACGGCTAGCGGGGGGGTAGCTGAGCAGTTCTTC
CDR3aa: CASTASGGVAEQFF
abundance: -
d_gene: TRBD2
v_gene: TRBV2
j_gene: TRBJ2-1

CDR3nt: TGTGCCAGCAGCTTAAGAGGAGGCGCAAATGAAAAACTGTTTTTT
CDR3aa: CASSLRGGANEKLFF
abundance: -
d_gene: -
v_gene: TRBV7-2
j_gene: TRBJ1-4

CDR3nt: TGTGCCAGTAGTCTGGGACCGGGACAGGGGTCCCTCGCGAACACCGGGGAGCTGTTTTTT
CDR3aa: CASSLGPGQGSLANTGELFF
abundance: -
d_gene: TRBD1
v_gene: TRBV19
j_gene: TRBJ2-2

CDR3nt: TGCGCCAGCAGTGAAGGCAGGGTTGGGGAAAAACTGTTTTTT
CDR3aa: CASSEGRVGEKLFF
abundance: -
d_gene: -
v_gene: TRBV10-1
j_gene: TRBJ1-4

CDR3nt: TGTGCCACGAGTCACAGGGTCGGCAATGAAAAACTGTTTTTT
CDR3aa: CATSHRVGNEKLFF
abundance: -
d_gene: -
v_gene: TRBV15
j_gene: TRBJ1-4

CDR3nt: TGTGCCAGCAGCGTAGGTTCCCGGGGATCTGGAAACACCATATATTTT
CDR3aa: CASSVGSRGSGNTIYF
abundance: few
d_gene: -
v_gene: TRBV9
j_gene: TRBJ1-3

CDR3nt: TGTGCCTGGAGTGTAAACGGGAATCAGCCCCAGCATTTT
CDR3aa: CAWSVNGNQPQHF
abundance: -
d_gene: -
v_gene: TRBV30
j_gene: TRBJ1-5

CDR3nt: TGCGCCAGCAGATCAAGGACCGGGATTAACTATGGCTACACCTTC
CDR3aa: CASRSRTGINYGYTF
abundance: -
d_gene: -
v_gene: TRBV5-1
j_gene: TRBJ1-2

CDR3nt: TGTGCCAGCAGCTTCGGACAGGGGAACACTGAAGCTTTCTTT
CDR3aa: CASSFGQGNTEAFF
abundance: -
d_gene: TRBD1
v_gene: TRBV7-2
j_gene: TRBJ1-1

CDR3nt: TGTGCCCCCGGGACAGGTGACTCCTACGAGCAGTACTTC
CDR3aa: CAPGTGDSYEQYF
abundance: -
d_gene: -
v_gene: TRBV21-1
j_gene: TRBJ2-7

CDR3nt: TGCGCCAGCAGCCACAAGACTAGCAACTCCGATGAGCAGTTCTTC
CDR3aa: CASSHKTSNSDEQFF
abundance: -
d_gene: TRBD2
v_gene: TRBV4-1
j_gene: TRBJ2-1

CDR3nt: TGTGCCAGCAGCCCGCGGGGCTATAATGAAAAACTGTTTTTT
CDR3aa: CASSPRGYNEKLFF
abundance: -
d_gene: -
v_gene: TRBV9
j_gene: TRBJ1-4

CDR3nt: TGCGCCAGCAGCTCCCTACAGGGGGCGAATGAAGCTTTCTTT
CDR3aa: CASSSLQGANEAFF
abundance: -
d_gene: TRBD1
v_gene: TRBV5-1
j_gene: TRBJ1-1

CDR3nt: TGTGCCAGCAGCCCAGGACTAGCGGGGGGTTTTGGGGCCAACGTCCTGACTTTC
CDR3aa: CASSPGLAGGFGANVLTF
abundance: -
d_gene: TRBD2
v_gene: TRBV5-4
j_gene: TRBJ2-6

CDR3nt: TGCACCAGCAGCCAAGCACCCCTCGACAGCGGAGGGGATGAAAAACTGTTTTTT
CDR3aa: CTSSQAPLDSGGDEKLFF
abundance: -
d_gene: -
v_gene: TRBV1
j_gene: TRBJ1-4

CDR3nt: TGTGCCACCCTCGGCGGAGCGGGGGAAGAGACCCAGTACTTC
CDR3aa: CATLGGAGEETQYF
abundance: -
d_gene: TRBD2
v_gene: TRBV5-4
j_gene: TRBJ2-5

CDR3nt: TGTGCCAGCAGCAAATCGTGGCTAGGAGAGACCCAGTACTTC
CDR3aa: CASSKSWLGETQYF
abundance: -
d_gene: -
v_gene: TRBV7-8
j_gene: TRBJ2-5

CDR3nt: TGTGCCAGCAACGAGAGGGGGGGCCCTACAGATACGCAGTATTTT
CDR3aa: CASNERGGPTDTQYF
abundance: -
d_gene: -
v_gene: TRBV3-1/TRBV3-2
j_gene: TRBJ2-3

CDR3nt: TGTGCCAGTAGTACCTTGGGACAGTACATTAACACCGGGGAGCTGTTTTTT
CDR3aa: CASSTLGQYINTGELFF
abundance: -
d_gene: TRBD1
v_gene: TRBV19
j_gene: TRBJ2-2